The present entry profiles one T cell receptor (beta chain) with its context. The antigen it recognizes is unknown. The input lacks base qualities; no much larger clone sits a single base away. The record originates from a study of cytomegalovirus exposure and HLA in healthy donors (dated by TCRdb to 2016 to 2017). A note on the overall study: In an earlier analysis of roughly 590 of the donors, around 300 Gb of sequence data and approximately 100 million unique TCR beta sequences from about 190 million T cells were reported. An early release covering around 630 HLA-typed donors comprised about 320 gigabases of sequencing data and 85 million to 100 million unique TCR sequences. Among the approximately 420 genotyped donors, about 85% belonged to the genetic ancestry cluster associated with self-reported Caucasian donors. The study aimed to test whether signatures of past pathogen exposure could be identified by cataloging public T cell receptors. The study profiled the T cell repertoires of hundreds of subjects by immunosequencing and related them to cytomegalovirus serostatus. In addition to the first cohort of about 650 subjects, a separate validation cohort of approximately 120 different subjects was used. The study combined high-throughput TCR immunosequencing, statistical association of individual TCRs with disease status, and machine learning to predict cytomegalovirus infection status. To study patterns of TCR occurrence, a later analysis re-analyzed previously published TCR beta repertoires from 666 donors and added high-resolution HLA genotyping. The later analysis used no new phenotypic data to find candidate immune exposures, relying instead on TCR beta sequences and their occurrence across donors. An earlier analysis of fewer than 750 of the donors used high-throughput TCR beta sequencing to judge whether each TCR beta V gene segment behaved as functional or pseudogenic. Donor age, sex, ethnicity and CMV serostatus were compiled together with the repertoire data. A later genetic analysis took genome-wide SNP genotypes for about 55% of the 666 donors and used that subset as a discovery cohort. Every repertoire in the discovery cohort had been generated on one and the same sequencing platform. HLA typing included class I and class II loci at four-digit resolution. The number of typed donors differed by locus: roughly 620-630 for A, B, C, DRB1 and DQB1; 500 to 550 for DQA1; 606 for DPA1; and 450 to 480 for DPB1. Roughly 5 DR-DQ haplotypes were treated as single units for association and clustering because of strong linkage in the cohort. On average, roughly 240,000 unique TCR beta nucleotide sequences were sequenced per donor among about 400 genotyped donors of the cohort, with roughly 18% of those sequences being non-productive. What the work shows at the level of the full study, not this receptor alone: When HLA alleles, especially DR and DQ, strongly co-occurred, TCR associations were difficult to assign to individual alleles. About 17 rarely observed V segments, including chromosome 9 orphons, were excluded from the earlier analysis of about 600 of the donors because counts were too low. A few of the identified cytomegalovirus-associated TCR beta chains were confirmed in vitro to be specific for cytomegalovirus antigens. Most TCR sequences were seen in very few donors, while some public TCRs were found in many individuals. CMV serostatus was the only immune exposure information available for the cohort. Because some donors lacked HLA typing at each locus, the association tests relied only on the typed subset. According to a later analysis, TCR association rates differed among HLA loci, with DRB1 alleles showing the most associated TCRs and HLA-C alleles showing the fewest. At a false discovery rate of 0.05, a later analysis linked under 20,000 TCR beta sequences to specific HLA alleles. A later analysis reported that several top co-occurrence clusters appeared linked to parvovirus B19, influenza, CMV and Epstein-Barr virus. Broadly in line with IMGT annotations, most TCR beta V segments showed up in productive rearrangements about 90% or about 30% of the time in an earlier analysis of around 600 of the donors. The sequencing pipeline was judged likely to have produced a cluster of highly shared sequence variants as a technical artifact. According to the authors, the approach could potentially be generalized to other disease states and immunological phenotypes. This cohort had only TCR beta chains sequenced, and the lack of alpha or paired-chain data limited which features could be detected. V-gene and J-gene trimming of TCR beta chains was associated with a missense DCLRE1C variant in a later genetic analysis, and the association was replicated in an independent cohort. In a later analysis, HLA-associated TCR beta chains showed more clonal expansion and lower generation probabilities than non-associated chains that were equally common. The study listed 164 TCR beta chains as associated with cytomegalovirus. In both the original and validation cohorts, the classifier was reported to diagnose cytomegalovirus status with high specificity and sensitivity. In a later genetic analysis, fewer N-insertions in productive TCRs were reported among donors in an Asian-associated ancestry cluster than the approximately 630-donor mean. A further reported finding was that TCR beta sequences accurately predicted the HLA-A and HLA-B alleles for most subjects in the first cohort. The 87-base-pair reads could not distinguish some IMGT-functional V segments, including TRBV6-2 and TRBV6-3, so those segments were excluded. Most CMV-associated TCR beta chains appeared to be HLA-restricted in a later analysis, and the HLA associations seemed to be driven largely by CMV exposure. Presence/absence analyses assumed roughly uniform sequencing depth across donors, an assumption that may not hold. Linkage disequilibrium might explain the correlated functional status among segregating V segments, but an unknown experimental factor could not be ruled out.

The method was the immunoSEQ multiplex PCR assay. For the multiplex PCR, a mixture combining 60 forward primers for TCR Vbeta segments and 13 reverse primers for TCR Jbeta segments was used. Amplification of the CDR3 region of rearranged TCR beta genes was performed with a multiplex PCR assay on genomic DNA. On the Illumina HiSeq System, the amplified TCR beta libraries were sequenced as 87-base-pair reads. Per the authors' processing: Across the 500 to 850 repertoires, a later analysis counted tens of millions of unique TCR beta chains, approximately 12 million of which were shared by at least two donors. A nearest-neighbor algorithm error-corrected the raw reads and collapsed the reads into unique sequences, merging closely related sequences to remove PCR and sequencing errors. Alignment of CDR3 sequences to IMGT reference sequences was used to assign V, D and J gene segments. Each retained sequence needed at least a six-nucleotide match to both a V gene segment and a J gene segment. A rearrangement counted as productive if the CDR3 had no stop codons and remained in frame with V and J, and every other rearrangement counted as non-productive. CDR3 was defined according to IMGT convention as the region running from the second conserved V-encoded cysteine to the conserved J-encoded phenylalanine. In an earlier analysis of around 600 of the donors, sequences lacking an unambiguous match to a single V gene segment were excluded. An earlier analysis of fewer than 750 of the donors classified V segments as functional when productive rearrangements were above 56.7% and as segregating when the standard deviation between donors was above 5%. A statistical classification framework was built for diagnosing cytomegalovirus status from the catalog of TCR beta chain sequences. In a later analysis, TCR nucleotide sequences were compared against IMGT/GENE-DB human TR gene sequences so that V and J genes could be assigned. The TCRdist pipeline was used in a later analysis to assign CDR3 sequences and most-parsimonious VDJ recombination scenarios. In a later analysis, every TCR beta chain was defined by the combination of its CDR3 amino acid sequence and its V-gene family, and reads without a unique V-gene family were dropped. As a way to deal with suspected cross-contamination and a sequencing artifact, a later analysis dropped approximately 590 nucleotide sequences that were highly shared and had low generation probability. For each public chain, a later analysis derived a clonal expansion index from normalized ranks of inferred template counts within each repertoire. In a later analysis, generation probabilities were computed using a VDJ recombination model fitted to out-of-frame rearrangements, and the results were checked against IGoR. In a later analysis, TCR-TCR, TCR-HLA and TCR-CMV co-occurrence was scored with hypergeometric tests, and a repertoire-size bias correction was applied to TCR pairs. In a later analysis, false discovery rates were estimated by permuting HLA or CMV assignments 20 times. In a later analysis, co-occurring TCRs were grouped using DBSCAN, with TCRdist sequence similarity added in when clustering inside HLA-allele-positive subsets. Co-occurrence clustering excluded repertoires with fewer than 30,000 or more than 120,000 public chains, plus five with anomalous nucleotide sharing. TCRdb took this table from immuneACCESS and kept in-frame rearrangements with V and J called. Such tables lack part of the clones; where checked against another copy, unresolved V genes explain under half of the gap, and the rest is unexplained. D and trimming were read from the DNA, whereas the V and J calls and clone size are those reported in that table. This sample comprises about 180,000 clones, about 80% of them detected only once. Together, the top ten hold 1.5% to 2% of the sample.

V trim: 6 bases; J trim: 1 base; unmatched bases: 5. From cysteine to phenylalanine, the CDR3 is 15 amino acids long. Only the CDR3 part of the read is kept: 45 bases, read in frame from the first base. The germline V gene gives CDR1 as MNHEY and CDR2 as SVGAGI. The cohort was made up of about 610 healthy bone marrow donors. At the time of sampling, all cohort members were nominally healthy, though unrecorded immune exposures were likely present. The donor tested CMV seronegative, placing the donor among the 350 or so seronegative members of the cohort. A peripheral blood sample was provided by each donor, and peripheral blood mononuclear cells were used for TCR beta sequencing. Genomic DNA extraction from the blood cell samples was performed with the Qiagen DNeasy Blood Extraction Kit.

This TCR was recovered from a woman aged 30 to 39 in good health and CMV-seronegative. The chain joins TRBV6-5 to TRBJ1-5, with TRBD1 identical over 8 junction bases. Sequenced material: PBMCs. The sequence in DNA is TGTGCCAGCAGACCGACAGGGGTAAGCAATCAGCCCCAGCATTTT. Its amino acids are CASRPTGVSNQPQHF.